These T cell receptor beta chains were read from a single sample in a study of cytomegalovirus exposure and HLA in healthy donors. Using immunoSEQ multiplex PCR, the repertoire was profiled, and TCRdb retains in-frame clones only, with some absent. The table has some 150,000 clones, around four fifths seen once. Source material: PBMCs. Every receptor here comes from a woman aged 45-65 years in good health and CMV-seronegative. CDR3s include the opening cysteine and the closing phenylalanine or tryptophan. Each record gives: clone size, V gene, D gene, J gene, CDR3 DNA, CDR3 protein. A D gene is named only where the DNA matches it firmly. Size tells how often a clone was seen (once, few, many) or the class of an expanded clone, and some rows leave it out.

clone_size: NA; v_call: TRBV7-2; d_call: TRBD1; j_call: TRBJ2-7; cdr3_nt: TGTGCCAGCAGCCTTAGGGTGGGACAGGGGGCGTACGAGCAGTACTTC; cdr3_aa: CASSLRVGQGAYEQYF
clone_size: NA; v_call: TRBV4-3; d_call: TRBD1; j_call: TRBJ1-1; cdr3_nt: TGCGCCAGCAGCCAAGACGGACAGGGGCGGACTGAAGCTTTCTTT; cdr3_aa: CASSQDGQGRTEAFF
clone_size: NA; v_call: TRBV7-9; d_call: NA; j_call: TRBJ2-7; cdr3_nt: TGTGCCAGCAGCTTAGGGCAGGAGCAGTACTTC; cdr3_aa: CASSLGQEQYF
clone_size: NA; v_call: TRBV28; d_call: NA; j_call: TRBJ1-1; cdr3_nt: TGTGCCAGCAGGGAGGCCGACCCAGCTTTCTTT; cdr3_aa: CASREADPAFF
clone_size: NA; v_call: TRBV11-3; d_call: NA; j_call: TRBJ2-2; cdr3_nt: TGTGCCAGCAGCTTAGCGTCCGGATTTACAGGGAACACCGGGGAGCTGTTTTTT; cdr3_aa: CASSLASGFTGNTGELFF
clone_size: NA; v_call: TRBV27; d_call: TRBD1; j_call: TRBJ1-1; cdr3_nt: TGTGCCAGCAGTGGGGGGAAGGGACAGGGAGGGACTGAAGCTTTCTTT; cdr3_aa: CASSGGKGQGGTEAFF
clone_size: NA; v_call: TRBV28; d_call: NA; j_call: TRBJ2-3; cdr3_nt: TGTGCCAGCAGCCCACCCCCCTACACAGATACGCAGTATTTT; cdr3_aa: CASSPPPYTDTQYF
clone_size: once; v_call: TRBV4-3; d_call: TRBD1; j_call: TRBJ1-1; cdr3_nt: TGCGCCAGCAGCCAAGGATTGGGGACAGTGAACACTGAAGCTTTCTTT; cdr3_aa: CASSQGLGTVNTEAFF
clone_size: NA; v_call: TRBV4-3; d_call: NA; j_call: TRBJ2-7; cdr3_nt: TGCGCCAGCAGCCAAGACGCGACAGCCTACGAGCAGTACTTC; cdr3_aa: CASSQDATAYEQYF
clone_size: NA; v_call: TRBV9; d_call: NA; j_call: TRBJ2-1; cdr3_nt: TGTGCCAGCAGCCCCCGCGCGCTCTCCTACAATGAGCAGTTCTTC; cdr3_aa: CASSPRALSYNEQFF
clone_size: NA; v_call: TRBV7-6; d_call: NA; j_call: TRBJ1-5; cdr3_nt: TGTGCCAGCAGCGTCGGGACACCGGGAACCCAGCATTTT; cdr3_aa: CASSVGTPGTQHF
clone_size: NA; v_call: TRBV19; d_call: NA; j_call: TRBJ2-1; cdr3_nt: TGTGCCCCCCAGCGGACTTGGACCAACAATGAGCAGTTCTTC; cdr3_aa: CAPQRTWTNNEQFF
clone_size: NA; v_call: TRBV28; d_call: NA; j_call: TRBJ1-2; cdr3_nt: TGTGCCAGCAGTTTGTCCGAGTATTATGGCTACACCTTC; cdr3_aa: CASSLSEYYGYTF
clone_size: NA; v_call: TRBV2; d_call: NA; j_call: TRBJ2-1; cdr3_nt: TGTGCCAGCAGTGACCCTGGAGCGGTGAGCTCCTACAATGAGCAGTTCTTC; cdr3_aa: CASSDPGAVSSYNEQFF
clone_size: few; v_call: TRBV7-9; d_call: NA; j_call: TRBJ1-1; cdr3_nt: TGTGCCAGCAGCTTAGCCCGGGGAGTAGTAGGAGCTTTCTTT; cdr3_aa: CASSLARGVVGAFF
clone_size: NA; v_call: TRBV19; d_call: NA; j_call: TRBJ1-1; cdr3_nt: TGTGCCAGTAGTTCAACAAGGAACACTGAAGCTTTCTTT; cdr3_aa: CASSSTRNTEAFF
clone_size: NA; v_call: TRBV11-2; d_call: TRBD1; j_call: TRBJ1-5; cdr3_nt: TGTGCCAGCAGCCCTGACCGCGGACAGGGTAATCAGCCCCAGCATTTT; cdr3_aa: CASSPDRGQGNQPQHF
clone_size: NA; v_call: TRBV18; d_call: NA; j_call: TRBJ2-6; cdr3_nt: TGTGCCAGCTCACCCCAGGGATACCTCTTGGGGGCCAACGTCCTGACTTTC; cdr3_aa: CASSPQGYLLGANVLTF
clone_size: NA; v_call: TRBV28; d_call: NA; j_call: TRBJ1-1; cdr3_nt: TGTGCCAGCAGAGACCTCGGGTCTTCAATGAACACTGAAGCTTTCTTT; cdr3_aa: CASRDLGSSMNTEAFF
clone_size: few; v_call: TRBV18; d_call: NA; j_call: TRBJ1-6; cdr3_nt: TGTGCCAGCCAGCCCTCGGGGGGGCTAAATTCACCCCTCCACTTT; cdr3_aa: CASQPSGGLNSPLHF
clone_size: NA; v_call: TRBV11-2; d_call: NA; j_call: TRBJ1-1; cdr3_nt: TGTGCCAGCAGGAAAATCGGGGGGCAGTCCCGAGCTTTCTTT; cdr3_aa: CASRKIGGQSRAFF
clone_size: NA; v_call: TRBV7-9; d_call: NA; j_call: TRBJ1-4; cdr3_nt: TGTGCCAGCAGCTTAGCCGGTTCCTTGTATAATGAAAAACTGTTTTTT; cdr3_aa: CASSLAGSLYNEKLFF